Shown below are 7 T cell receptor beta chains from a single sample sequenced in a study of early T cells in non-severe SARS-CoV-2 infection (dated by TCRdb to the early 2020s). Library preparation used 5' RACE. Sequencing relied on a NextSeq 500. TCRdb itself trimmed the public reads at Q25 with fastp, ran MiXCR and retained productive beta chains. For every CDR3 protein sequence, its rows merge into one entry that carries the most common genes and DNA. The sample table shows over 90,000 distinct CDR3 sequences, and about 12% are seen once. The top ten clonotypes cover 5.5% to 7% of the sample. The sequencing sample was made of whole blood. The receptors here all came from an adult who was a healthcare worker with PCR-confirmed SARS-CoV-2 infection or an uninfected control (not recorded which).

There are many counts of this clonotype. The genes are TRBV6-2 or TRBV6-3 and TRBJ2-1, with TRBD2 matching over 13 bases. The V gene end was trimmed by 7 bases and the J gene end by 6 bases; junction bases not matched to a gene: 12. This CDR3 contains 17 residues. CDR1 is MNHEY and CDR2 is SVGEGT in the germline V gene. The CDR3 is CASTLRGLAGARNEQFF. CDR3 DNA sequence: TGTGCCAGCACCCTGAGAGGACTAGCGGGAGCCCGCAATGAGCAGTTCTTC.

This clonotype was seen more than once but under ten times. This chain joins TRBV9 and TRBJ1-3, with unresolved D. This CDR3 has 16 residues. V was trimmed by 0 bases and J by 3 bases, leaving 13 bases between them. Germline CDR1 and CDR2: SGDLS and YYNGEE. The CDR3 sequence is CASSVGGSTFGNTIYF. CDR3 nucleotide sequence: TGTGCCAGCAGCGTAGGGGGATCTACCTTTGGAAACACCATATATTTT. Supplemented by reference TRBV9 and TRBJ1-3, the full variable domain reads DSGVTQTPKHLITATGQRVTLRCSPRSGDLSVYWYQQSLDQGLQFLIQYYNGEERAKGNILERFSAQQFPDLHSELNLSSLELGDSALYFCASSVGGSTFGNTIYFGEGSWLTVV.

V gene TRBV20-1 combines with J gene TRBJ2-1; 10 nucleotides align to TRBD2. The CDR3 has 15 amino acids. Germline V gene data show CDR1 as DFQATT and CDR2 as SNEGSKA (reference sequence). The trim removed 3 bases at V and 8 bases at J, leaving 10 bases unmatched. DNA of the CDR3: TGCAGTGCTAGTACCCGGCTAGCGGGAGTTGATGAGCAGTTCTTC. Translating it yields CSASTRLAGVDEQFF.

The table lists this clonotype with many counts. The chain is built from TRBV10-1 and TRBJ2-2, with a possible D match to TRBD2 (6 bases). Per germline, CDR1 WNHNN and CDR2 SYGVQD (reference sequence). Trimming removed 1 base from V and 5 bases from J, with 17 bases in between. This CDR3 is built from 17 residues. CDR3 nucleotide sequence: TGCGCCAGCAGTGAGTTACGCGGCCTGGCGGGGACCGGGGAGCTGTTTTTT. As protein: CASSELRGLAGTGELFF.

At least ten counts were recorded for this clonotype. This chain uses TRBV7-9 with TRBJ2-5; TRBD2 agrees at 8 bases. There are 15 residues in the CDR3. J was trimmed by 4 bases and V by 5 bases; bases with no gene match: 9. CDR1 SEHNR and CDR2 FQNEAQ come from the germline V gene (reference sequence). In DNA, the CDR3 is TGTGCCAGCAGCCAACCAAGCGGGAGCTCAGAGACCCAGTACTTC. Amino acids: CASSQPSGSSETQYF.

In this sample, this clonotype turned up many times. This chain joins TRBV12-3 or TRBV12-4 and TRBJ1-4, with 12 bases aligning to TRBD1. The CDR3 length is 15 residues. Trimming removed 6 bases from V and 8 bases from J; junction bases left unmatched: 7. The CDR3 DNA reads TGTGCCAGCAGACTAAGGGACAGGGGGCGAGAAAAACTGTTTTTT. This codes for CASRLRDRGREKLFF.

The CDR3, as DNA: TGTGCCAGCATTAGCGGGAGGGCCGTAGCAGATACGCAGTATTTT. This gives the protein CASISGRAVADTQYF. V is TRBV11-2 and J is TRBJ2-3; 11 bases match TRBD2. Germline V gives CDR1 SGHAT, CDR2 FQNNGV. This CDR3 region has 15 residues. Germline trimming cut 7 bases from V and 4 bases from J; bases unmatched to any gene: 7. Using reference TRBV11-2 and TRBJ2-3 for the parts outside the CDR3, the full variable domain is EAGVAQSPRYKIIEKRQSVAFWCNPISGHATLYWYQQILGQGPKLLIQFQNNGVVDDSQLPKDRFSAERLKGVDSTLKIQPAKLEDSAVYLCASISGRAVADTQYFGPGTRLTVL.